These 22 T cell receptor beta chains share one sample of origin, sequenced in a study of CXCR3-negative and CXCR3-positive naive CD8 T cells. UMI-labeled 5' RACE TRB cDNA libraries were prepared from the cells. Reprocessing the 5' RACE reads, TCRdb reports a single entry for every CDR3 protein and omits DNA. Its clone listing holds 75,000 to 95,000 distinct CDR3 sequences. Sample: naive CXCR3- CD8+ T cells from blood. Described subset: CD45RO-CCR7+CD27+CD95- naive CD8+ T cells lacking CXCR3 (TNR3-). The receptors stem from a human donor in good health. Some clones in this sample may be carry-over from other donors' samples.

This chain joins TRBV20-1 and TRBJ1-5; with no DNA, the TCRdb D assignment of TRBD1 cannot be verified. This CDR3 spans 14 amino acids. Germline lookup yields CDR1 DFQATT and CDR2 SNEGSKA (reference sequence). CDR3 sequence reads: CSARSRTGNQRQHF.

The chain employs TRBV19 and TRBJ2-1; TCRdb reports TRBD1, a call that lacks DNA to check it against. CDR3 length: 15 residues. CDR1 and CDR2 (germline): LNHDA, SQIVND (reference sequence). CDR3 protein: CASTLGPGSYNEQFF.

The rearrangement joins TRBV27 to TRBJ2-3; the TCRdb D gene call, TRBD1, has no DNA to confirm it. This CDR3 has 14 residues. CDR1 and CDR2 from the germline V gene are MNHEY and SMNVEV (reference sequence). The CDR3 sequence is CASSQGVEVDTQYF.

This chain uses TRBV29-1 with TRBJ2-7. The CDR3 is made up of 14 amino acids. Germline-derived CDR1 and CDR2 are SQVTM and ANQGSEA. CDR3 region: CSVEGQPVSYEQYF.

The chain employs TRBV7-6 and TRBJ2-7; TCRdb designates TRBD1, a call that cannot be tested without DNA. The CDR3 consists of 16 residues. Germline loops: CDR1 SGHVS, CDR2 FNYEAQ. The CDR3 is CASSHVQDGVSYEQYF.

The chain combines TRBV7-2 with TRBJ1-1. Per germline, CDR1 SGHTA and CDR2 FQGNSA. CDR3 length: 13 residues. This chain's CDR3 is CASSLTAYYEAFF. The complete variable domain, with remaining parts taken from reference TRBV7-2 and TRBJ1-1, reads GAGVSQSPSNKVTEKGKDVELRCDPISGHTALYWYRQSLGQGLEFLIYFQGNSAPDKSGLPSDRFSAERTGGSVSTLTIQRTQQEDSAVYLCASSLTAYYEAFFGQGTRLTVV.

The chain is built from TRBV14 and TRBJ2-1; without DNA, the TCRdb call of TRBD2 cannot be checked. There are 15 residues in the CDR3. Per germline, CDR1 SGHDN and CDR2 FVKESK. Here the CDR3 reads CASSQGISGGNEQFF.

The chain links TRBV25-1 to TRBJ1-1. The CDR3 runs to 15 residues. Germline values: CDR1 MGHDK, CDR2 SYGVNS. The CDR3 region is CASSPETSPRGEAFF.

The chain carries TRBV29-1 and TRBJ1-2; TCRdb calls TRBD1, which cannot be checked without DNA. The CDR3 loop spans 16 amino acids. Germline CDR1 SQVTM, CDR2 ANQGSEA. The chain's CDR3 is CSVEEGDRGYNYGYTF.

V and J are TRBV29-1 and TRBJ2-7; the TRBD2 assignment by TCRdb is unverifiable without DNA. Germline CDR1 is SQVTM and CDR2 is ANQGSEA. The CDR3 contains 14 residues. CDR3 loop: CSVIRSSGGYEQYF.

This chain uses TRBV12-3 or TRBV12-4 with TRBJ2-1; no DNA is available, so the TRBD1 call from TCRdb remains unchecked. CDR3 length: 15 residues. The CDR3 spells CASSQLGQGDFEQFF.

This chain uses TRBV25-1 with TRBJ2-5; no DNA is available, so the TRBD1 call from TCRdb remains unchecked. Germline V lookup: CDR1 MGHDK, CDR2 SYGVNS. The CDR3 runs to 17 residues. The CDR3 sequence: CASSHAGTQGLGETQYF.

The chain uses TRBV6-2 or TRBV6-3 and TRBJ2-7; TCRdb names TRBD1, which stays unverified in the absence of DNA. CDR1 and CDR2 (germline): MNHEY, SVGEGT. The CDR3 is made up of 15 amino acids. CDR3 loop: CASSSRGELSYEQYF.

The rearrangement uses TRBV2 and TRBJ1-1. The CDR3 spans 13 residues. Looked up from germline, CDR1 is SNHLY and CDR2 is FYNNEI. The CDR3 region is CASSDAGPTEAFF.

The chain recombines TRBV20-1 with TRBJ1-1; no DNA is available, so the TRBD1 call from TCRdb remains unchecked. This CDR3 is 12 amino acids long. The germline V gene encodes CDR1 DFQATT and CDR2 SNEGSKA (reference sequence). The CDR3: CSAREGQPEAFF.

The chain carries TRBV7-6 and TRBJ2-4; TCRdb outputs TRBD1, but without DNA this stays unchecked. This CDR3 has 13 amino acids. Germline assignment: CDR1 SGHVS and CDR2 FNYEAQ. The chain's CDR3 is CASSLGAGGIQYF.

The chain is built from TRBV11-2 and TRBJ2-1; TCRdb lists TRBD2, though no DNA is available to test this call. The CDR3 spans 16 residues. Germline assignment: CDR1 SGHAT and CDR2 FQNNGV. This chain's CDR3 is CASLGAPGGGVDEQFF.

V usage is TRBV3-1 and J usage is TRBJ1-1. This CDR3 is 13 amino acids long. The germline CDR1 and CDR2 sequences are LGHDT and YNNKEL (reference sequence). CDR3 amino acids: CASSHGVNTEAFF.

The J gene is TRBJ2-5, the V gene TRBV9; checking the TCRdb D call of TRBD1 is not possible without DNA. The CDR3 contains 14 residues. Germline V lookup: CDR1 SGDLS, CDR2 YYNGEE. This chain's CDR3 is CASSATGGEETQYF.

The rearrangement uses TRBV7-6 and TRBJ1-4. The germline gives CDR1 SGHVS, CDR2 FNYEAQ. The CDR3 spans 14 residues. The CDR3 spells CASSGQSTNEKLFF.

The chain employs TRBV5-1 and TRBJ2-3. The CDR3 is made up of 14 amino acids. Germline V gene data show CDR1 as SGHRS and CDR2 as YFSETQ. The chain's CDR3 is CASTSSEGTDTQYF.

The chain joins TRBV29-1 to TRBJ2-1; there is no DNA to check the TCRdb D call of TRBD1. The CDR3 totals 14 residues. Germline V gives CDR1 SQVTM, CDR2 ANQGSEA. CDR3 residues: CSVAVGPSGNEQFF.